Given below is one T cell receptor beta chain in context. These data come from a study of T cell clones after liver transplantation. J lost 0 bases, V lost 7 bases, and 13 bases had no gene match. The CDR3 is 18 amino acids. Per germline, CDR1 MNHEY and CDR2 SMNVEV (reference sequence). Sequenced by immunoSEQ multiplex PCR; TCRdb stores in-frame clones only, minus some. The table records fewer than 7,000 clones, approximately 84% of them present only once. The sequencing used CD8+ T cells from blood, collected before liver transplant. This TCR came from a human donor who received a liver transplant. The rearrangement uses TRBV27 and TRBJ2-1, with 9 bases matching TRBD1. The CDR3 here is CASTSLGGQGSSYNEQFF. CDR3 DNA sequence: TGTGCCAGCACCTCCCTTGGGGGACAGGGTAGCTCCTACAATGAGCAGTTCTTC.